This TCR beta chain was sequenced during a study of control samples from healthy donors and cancer patients. Germline V gene sequence: CDR1 MNHNY, CDR2 SVGAGI (reference sequence). The CDR3 consists of 16 residues. V gave up 8 bases and J gave up 0 bases; unmatched junction bases: 12. Here immunoSEQ multiplex PCR was the method, and the copy in TCRdb shows in-frame clones only, minus some. Recorded here are around 190,000 clones; the top ten clones represent more than 2%. The origin of this receptor is a woman between 25 and 40 years old in good health. What was sequenced was blood. This chain uses TRBV6-6 with TRBJ1-1; 7 bases are shared with TRBD1. CDR3 nucleotides: TGTGCCAGCGGTCTCCCGGGACAGTTAATGAACACTGAAGCTTTCTTT. Translation: CASGLPGQLMNTEAFF.